The 30 T cell receptor beta chains reported below all come from one sample, sequenced in a study of T cells in localized non-small cell lung cancer. The protocol was immunoSEQ multiplex PCR, while the TCRdb copy is restricted to in-frame clones and leaves out a portion. The profile covers 30,000 or so clones, with roughly nine tenths appearing a single time and approximately 10% taken by the ten largest. The material was peripheral blood, obtained before any cancer treatment. These TCRs come from a woman aged 40-70 years with stage I lung adenocarcinoma.

The CDR3 coding sequence is TGTGCCAGCAGGGAGAGAGCGGGAGGGACACAGATAGTTACGCAGTATTTT. It translates to CASRERAGGTQIVTQYF. This sequence joins TRBV28 and TRBJ2-3; TRBD2 matches 10 bases. Germline CDR1 reads MDHEN; CDR2 reads SYDVKM. The CDR3 is 17 residues long. Trimming at V came to 6 bases and at J to 8 bases, leaving 17 bases not matched to a gene.

The CDR3 DNA sequence: TGTGCCAGTAGTAAAAACAACTTAGCGGGGGCCTCCTACGAGCAGTACTTC. This sequence encodes CASSKNNLAGASYEQYF. This rearrangement joins TRBV19 to TRBJ2-7, with 9 bases fitting TRBD2. V trimming: 4 bases; J trimming: 0 bases; junction bases outside the gene matches: 10. CDR3 length: 17 residues. CDR1 LNHDA and CDR2 SQIVND come from the germline V gene (reference sequence).

The J gene is TRBJ2-6, the V gene TRBV19; D is ambiguous. Germline V CDR1 and CDR2: LNHDA, SQIVND (reference sequence). V lost 11 bases to trimming and J lost 4 bases, with 9 bases between them. The length of the CDR3 is 12 residues. This CDR3 is CASRPGANVLTF. The CDR3 nucleotides read TGTGCCTCACGCCCCGGGGCCAACGTCCTGACTTTC.

The chain employs TRBV28 and TRBJ1-4; possibly TRBD1 for D (6 bases). Trimming took off 3 bases at V and 3 bases at J, with 11 bases between the two ends. Germline CDR1 and CDR2: MDHEN and SYDVKM. The CDR3 is 15 amino acids. The DNA for the CDR3 is TGTGCCAGCAGTTTCACAGGGTCTGCTAATGAAAAACTGTTTTTT. It yields the protein CASSFTGSANEKLFF.

The chain uses TRBV2 and TRBJ2-7; 9 bases match TRBD1. J lost 3 bases, V lost 6 bases, and 0 bases had no gene match. CDR1 and CDR2 from the germline V gene are SNHLY and FYNNEI. This CDR3 region has 12 residues. CDR3 sequence (DNA): TGTGCCAGCAGGACAGGGGGCTACGAGCAGTACTTC. Amino acids: CASRTGGYEQYF. The full variable domain, completed using reference TRBV2 and TRBJ2-7, is EPEVTQTPSHQVTQMGQEVILRCVPISNHLYFYWYRQILGQKVEFLVSFYNNEISEKSEIFDDQFSVERPDGSNFTLKIRSTKLEDSAMYFCASRTGGYEQYFGPGTRLTVT.

The CDR3 nucleotides are TGTGCCAGCAGCCCTTTAGGCGTCCGCACAGATACGCAGTATTTT. Its translation is CASSPLGVRTDTQYF. The chain couples TRBV7-3 to TRBJ2-3; D gene ambiguous. The CDR3 loop spans 15 amino acids. V lost 5 bases, J lost 1 base, and 13 bases lay in between. Germline values: CDR1 SGHTA, CDR2 FQGTGA.

The rearrangement links TRBV30 to TRBJ1-5; 7 bases are a match to TRBD1. CDR3 length: 16 amino acids. From germline, CDR1 is GTSNPN and CDR2 SVGIG (reference sequence). V shed 4 bases and J 0 bases; nucleotides not matched to a gene: 9. The chain's CDR3 is CAWTPGQFYSNQPQHF. DNA of the CDR3: TGTGCCTGGACCCCGGGACAGTTTTATAGCAATCAGCCCCAGCATTTT.

This chain links TRBV27 with TRBJ2-3; 11 nucleotides line up with TRBD2. Germline V gene lookup returns CDR1 MNHEY and CDR2 SMNVEV (reference sequence). There are 16 residues in the CDR3. Unmatched junction bases numbered 3, after V lost 3 bases and J lost 1 base. CDR3 region: CASSLLLAGGTDTQYF. CDR3 DNA sequence: TGTGCCAGCAGTTTGTTACTAGCGGGAGGCACAGATACGCAGTATTTT.

This chain joins TRBV27 and TRBJ2-2, with 8 nucleotides matching TRBD2. CDR1 MNHEY and CDR2 SMNVEV come from the germline V gene (reference sequence). This CDR3 is 14 amino acids long. V gave up 7 bases and J gave up 3 bases; unmatched junction bases: 4. In DNA, the CDR3 is TGTGCCAGCACCCGGGAGGGTTACACCGGGGAGCTGTTTTTT. This gives the protein CASTREGYTGELFF.

This chain uses TRBV18 with TRBJ1-1; D is undetermined. The length of the CDR3 is 15 residues. V was cut by 3 bases and J by 1 base, with 12 bases left in between. CDR1 and CDR2 from the germline V gene are KGHSH and LQKENI. CDR3 coding DNA: TGTGCCAGCTCACCTATGGGAACGAGGAACACTGAAGCTTTCTTT. Encoded protein: CASSPMGTRNTEAFF.

This chain joins TRBV4-2 and TRBJ1-2, with 9 positions matching TRBD1. Per germline, CDR1 LGHNA and CDR2 YNFKEQ. The V gene end was trimmed by 0 bases and the J gene end by 5 bases; junction bases not matched to a gene: 1. The CDR3 spans 14 residues. DNA for the CDR3: TGTGCCAGCAGCCAAGATGGACAGGGGTATGGCTACACCTTC. Its protein product is CASSQDGQGYGYTF.

The J gene is TRBJ2-2, the V gene TRBV6-5; TRBD1 matches at 7 bases. V lost 6 bases, J lost 5 bases, and 9 bases stayed unmatched. CDR1 is MNHEY and CDR2 is SVGAGI in the germline V gene. This CDR3 spans 15 amino acids. The CDR3 sequence is CASRAGTVLTGELFF. CDR3 DNA: TGTGCCAGCAGGGCCGGGACAGTCCTTACCGGGGAGCTGTTTTTT.

V gene TRBV5-4 combines with J gene TRBJ1-2; 9 positions match TRBD1. CDR3 length: 14 residues. Germline-derived CDR1 and CDR2 are SGHNT and YYREEE (reference sequence). Losses at the gene ends were 4 bases for V and 7 bases for J; bases not matched to a gene: 8. The CDR3 nucleotides are TGTGCCAGCAGCCGGGGGGACAGGGAGTTTGGCTACACCTTC. This codes for CASSRGDREFGYTF.

The rearrangement links TRBV30 to TRBJ2-1, with 10 positions matching TRBD2. Germline CDR1 is GTSNPN and CDR2 is SVGIG (reference sequence). The CDR3 has 17 residues. The trim removed 6 bases at V and 7 bases at J, leaving 18 bases unmatched. The CDR3 DNA is TGTGCCTGCCCTGTCGGCCCTAGCGGGAGTAGGAAGAATGAGCAGTTCTTC. Translating it yields CACPVGPSGSRKNEQFF.

The chain has TRBV10-3 and TRBJ2-7, with TRBD1 matching 8 bases. The germline gives CDR1 ENHRY, CDR2 SYGVKD. This CDR3 has 14 residues. V trimming: 6 bases; J trimming: 0 bases; junction bases outside the gene matches: 4. The CDR3 region has the DNA TGTGCCATCAGCTCCGACAGGGGCTCCTACGAGCAGTACTTC. Its translation: CAISSDRGSYEQYF.

A single count supports this clone. The rearrangement uses TRBV6-1 and TRBJ2-4; 8 nucleotides match TRBD2. Trimming cost V 3 bases and J 6 bases; bases outside gene matches: 4. The germline gives CDR1 MNHNS, CDR2 SASEGT. CDR3 size: 14 residues. The CDR3: CASSDFRGGNIQYF. The CDR3 DNA is TGTGCCAGCAGTGATTTTCGGGGGGGAAACATTCAGTACTTC.

The chain is built from TRBV19 and TRBJ2-1; 14 bases are a match to TRBD2. Germline V lookup: CDR1 LNHDA, CDR2 SQIVND (reference sequence). The CDR3 runs 16 residues. V lost 3 bases and J lost 7; bases outside the gene matches: 5. CDR3: CASSMGGTSGRNEQFF. Written as DNA, the CDR3 is TGTGCCAGTAGTATGGGGGGGACTAGCGGGAGAAATGAGCAGTTCTTC.

The rearrangement joins TRBV7-2 to TRBJ2-7; D is unclear. V was cut by 0 bases and J by 5 bases, with 14 bases left in between. CDR1 is SGHTA and CDR2 is FQGNSA in the germline V gene. CDR3 length: 15 amino acids. The CDR3 sequence is CASSLAVTRQDEQYF. The CDR3 nucleotides read TGTGCCAGCAGCTTAGCGGTAACGAGGCAGGACGAGCAGTACTTC.

In this sample, this clone turned up once. This chain uses TRBV7-2 with TRBJ2-7; 8 bases match TRBD2. The trim removed 1 base at V and 7 bases at J, leaving 9 bases unmatched. The germline CDR1 and CDR2 sequences are SGHTA and FQGNSA. CDR3 length equals 15 residues. The CDR3 loop reads CASSLDSGDQGEQYF. The CDR3 coding sequence is TGTGCCAGCAGCTTAGATAGCGGGGACCAGGGGGAGCAGTACTTC.

V is TRBV27 and J is TRBJ1-5; the D gene is possibly TRBD1 (5 bases). Per germline, CDR1 MNHEY and CDR2 SMNVEV (reference sequence). The CDR3 extends over 14 amino acids. V dropped 9 bases and J dropped 6 bases, with 18 bases sitting between them. Here the CDR3 reads CASHRGGVGQPQHF. The CDR3 DNA follows: TGTGCCAGTCACCGGGGGGGAGTGGGTCAGCCCCAGCATTTT.

The rearrangement links TRBV19 to TRBJ1-2, with TRBD1 matching 7 bases. Germline values: CDR1 LNHDA, CDR2 SQIVND (reference sequence). This CDR3 spans 15 amino acids. Trimming at V came to 4 bases and at J to 2 bases, leaving 7 bases not matched to a gene. As DNA, the CDR3 is TGTGCCAGTAGTAGGGGACAGACTCAGAACTATGGCTACACCTTC. Its translation is CASSRGQTQNYGYTF.

This sequence joins TRBV6-6 and TRBJ1-4; D is unclear. Germline lookup yields CDR1 MNHNY and CDR2 SVGAGI (reference sequence). The V end lost 5 bases, the J end lost 6 bases, and 16 bases lay between the germline ends. The CDR3 contains 15 residues. CDR3 sequence reads: CASSDSRGPYEKLFF. In DNA, the CDR3 is TGTGCCAGCAGTGATTCCCGTGGGCCCTATGAAAAACTGTTTTTT.

The J gene is TRBJ2-6, the V gene TRBV5-8, with 10 bases aligning to TRBD1. Germline values: CDR1 SGHTS, CDR2 YDEGEE. V dropped 2 bases and J dropped 3; count of bases not matched to a gene: 5. The CDR3 is 17 amino acids. The CDR3 coding sequence is TGTGCCAGCAGCTTCTGGACAGGGGGGGATGGGGCCAACGTCCTGACTTTC. Residues: CASSFWTGGDGANVLTF. Together with reference TRBV5-8 and TRBJ2-6, the CDR3 gives the full variable domain: EAGVTQSPTHLIKTRGQQATLRCSPISGHTSVYWYQQALGLGLQFLLWYDEGEERNRGNFPPRFSGRQFPNYSSELNVNALELEDSALYLCASSFWTGGDGANVLTFGAGSRLTVL.

The chain employs TRBV7-9 and TRBJ1-1; D is ambiguous. The germline V and J ends were trimmed by 7 bases and 2 bases, with 11 bases remaining between them. CDR1 is SEHNR, CDR2 FQNEAQ, per germline (reference sequence). This CDR3 contains 13 residues. CDR3 DNA sequence: TGTGCCAGCAACCCCGGCGGAAACACTGAAGCTTTCTTT. Its protein is CASNPGGNTEAFF.

The rearrangement uses TRBV5-6 and TRBJ2-1; D perhaps matches TRBD2 (5 bases). The CDR3 has 15 amino acids. V lost 2 bases, J lost 2 bases, and 11 bases lay in between. The V gene's germline CDR1 is SGHDT and CDR2 YYEEEE. CDR3 DNA sequence: TGTGCCAGCAGCTTACAAACCGGGACCTACAATGAGCAGTTCTTC. This sequence encodes CASSLQTGTYNEQFF.

The gene calls are TRBV11-2 and TRBJ2-3, with 7 bases aligning to TRBD1. Germline values: CDR1 SGHAT, CDR2 FQNNGV. After removal of 6 bases from V and 2 bases from J, the junction contained 8 bases not matched to a gene. There are 15 residues in the CDR3. The DNA of the CDR3 is TGTGCCAGCAGGCGACAGGGCTTAGACACAGATACGCAGTATTTT. Encoded protein: CASRRQGLDTDTQYF.

The gene calls are TRBV4-1 and TRBJ2-2; 10 bases are shared with TRBD2. CDR1 MGHRA and CDR2 YSYEKL come from the germline V gene. The CDR3 has 15 amino acids. The V gene end was trimmed by 3 bases and the J gene end by 3 bases; junction bases not matched to a gene: 1. The CDR3 region is CASSQLAGDTGELFF. The CDR3 coding sequence is TGCGCCAGCAGCCAGCTAGCGGGGGACACCGGGGAGCTGTTTTTT.

This clone was detected a few times. The rearrangement uses TRBV6-1 and TRBJ2-7; TRBD1 might be the D (6 bases). The germline CDR1 and CDR2 sequences are MNHNS and SASEGT. CDR3 length: 13 amino acids. V lost 5 bases and J lost 4, with 12 bases in between. This CDR3 reads CASSFGDKYEQYF. The CDR3, as DNA: TGTGCCAGCAGTTTCGGGGACAAGTACGAGCAGTACTTC.

The chain has TRBV10-2 and TRBJ1-5; tentative D call: TRBD1 (6 bases). The V gene lost 3 bases and the J gene lost 4 bases, with 7 bases spanning the gap. From germline, CDR1 is WSHSY and CDR2 SAAADI. The CDR3 extends over 13 amino acids. Here the CDR3 reads CASSERGNQPQHF. The CDR3, as DNA: TGCGCCAGCAGTGAAAGGGGGAATCAGCCCCAGCATTTT.

This clone was observed a few times. V usage is TRBV4-2 and J usage is TRBJ1-2; D not certain. Trimming pared 0 bases from V and 8 bases from J, leaving 16 bases between. Germline-derived CDR1 and CDR2 are LGHNA and YNFKEQ. CDR3 length: 15 residues. The CDR3 DNA reads as TGTGCCAGCAGCCAAGATCGTTTTACCGCTCAGGGCTACACCTTC. It specifies CASSQDRFTAQGYTF.